These 6 T cell receptor beta chains share one sample of origin, sequenced in a study of blood T cell repertoires in COVID-19. Generated by immunoSEQ multiplex PCR, the TCRdb table keeps only in-frame clones and is missing some. The sample lists 65,000 or so clones; about 88% were seen once. Material: peripheral blood. The receptors here all came from a man aged 55-75 years with acute or convalescent COVID-19.

J is TRBJ1-3 and V is TRBV4-2, with TRBD1 identical over 8 bases. Germline V gene sequence: CDR1 LGHNA, CDR2 YNFKEQ. Trimming took 4 bases from V and 0 from J; bases not matched to a gene: 11. This CDR3 comprises 18 residues. For the CDR3, the DNA is TGTGCCAGCAGCCTTGGTTTCGGGACAGGAGGCTCTGGAAACACCATATATTTT. It encodes CASSLGFGTGGSGNTIYF.

Here the CDR3 DNA reads TGTGCCAGCAGTGGACAGGGGGGGGCCACAGATACGCAGTATTTT. It codes for CASSGQGGATDTQYF. The V call is TRBV28, the J call TRBJ2-3; 10 positions agree with TRBD1. CDR3 size: 15 residues. CDR1 MDHEN and CDR2 SYDVKM come from the germline V gene. The V and J ends lost 5 bases and 2 bases, in that order; junction bases with no gene match: 4. The full variable domain, with the rest looked up from reference TRBV28 and TRBJ2-3, is DVKVTQSSRYLVKRTGEKVFLECVQDMDHENMFWYRQDPGLGLRLIYFSYDVKMKEKGDIPEGYSVSREKKERFSLILESASTNQTSMYLCASSGQGGATDTQYFGPGTRLTVL.

This sequence joins TRBV5-1 and TRBJ2-7; D might be TRBD1 (7 bases). This CDR3 has 14 residues. V was cut by 3 bases and J by 6 bases, with 16 bases left in between. Per the germline V gene, CDR1 is SGHRS and CDR2 is YFSETQ. This chain's CDR3 is CASSWTTTGTEQYF. The CDR3 region has the DNA TGCGCCAGCAGCTGGACTACGACAGGGACCGAGCAGTACTTC.

The rearrangement joins TRBV6-1 to TRBJ1-2; a possible D gene is TRBD1 (6 bases). V shed 2 bases and J shed 6 bases, with 13 bases lying between them. The length of the CDR3 is 14 residues. Germline CDR1 and CDR2: MNHNS and SASEGT. CDR3 sequence reads: CASSETGRANGYTF. CDR3 sequence (DNA): TGTGCCAGCAGTGAAACAGGGCGAGCAAATGGCTACACCTTC.

This rearrangement joins TRBV7-9 to TRBJ2-1, with 10 bases matching TRBD2. The germline CDR1 and CDR2 sequences are SEHNR and FQNEAQ (reference sequence). V lost 0 bases and J lost 5; bases outside the gene matches: 1. The CDR3 covers 15 residues. The CDR3 DNA follows: TGTGCCAGCAGCTTAGCTAGCGGGGGGAACAATGAGCAGTTCTTC. Residues: CASSLASGGNNEQFF.

The J gene is TRBJ2-7, the V gene TRBV11-2, with D possibly being TRBD1 (5 bases). The germline gives CDR1 SGHAT, CDR2 FQNNGV. The CDR3 runs 15 residues. Trimming removed 1 base from V and 0 bases from J, with 10 bases in between. CDR3 residues: CASSLALQGSYEQYF. The CDR3 nucleotides read TGTGCCAGCAGCTTAGCCCTTCAGGGCTCCTACGAGCAGTACTTC.